This is a list of T cell receptor beta chains from one sample in a study of early T cells in non-severe SARS-CoV-2 infection. TCRdb analysed the 5' RACE reads with MiXCR anew, one entry per CDR3 protein. The data contain approximately 30,000 distinct CDR3 sequences, roughly 3.9% of them singletons. The sample comprised whole blood. All receptors come from an adult who was a healthcare worker with PCR-confirmed SARS-CoV-2 infection or an uninfected control (not recorded which). The CDR3 runs from the conserved cysteine through the conserved F or W. D genes are given only for firm matches. Part of the rows lack a size; the others show once, few, many or a class for expanded clones.

D gene: TRBD2; V gene: TRBV14; clone size: .; J gene: TRBJ2-2; CDR3 DNA: TGTGCCAGCAGCCGGACTAGCTGGGGCGGGGAGCTGTTTTTT; CDR3 protein: CASSRTSWGGELFF
D gene: .; V gene: TRBV6-2/TRBV6-3; clone size: many; J gene: TRBJ1-2; CDR3 DNA: TGTGCCAGCACCCGAGACAGCTATGGCTACACCTTC; CDR3 protein: CASTRDSYGYTF
D gene: TRBD1; V gene: TRBV7-2; clone size: many; J gene: TRBJ1-5; CDR3 DNA: TGTGCCAGCAGCGTAGGACAGGGGGCTAACCAGCCCCAGCATTTT; CDR3 protein: CASSVGQGANQPQHF
D gene: TRBD2; V gene: TRBV19; clone size: many; J gene: TRBJ2-1; CDR3 DNA: TGTGCCAGTAGTATAACTAGCGGGCACAATGAGCAGTTCTTC; CDR3 protein: CASSITSGHNEQFF
D gene: .; V gene: TRBV5-5; clone size: many; J gene: TRBJ2-1; CDR3 DNA: TGTGCCAGCAGCTTGTTCCGTGGATTGGACTACCCCTCCTACAATGAGCAGTTCTTC; CDR3 protein: CASSLFRGLDYPSYNEQFF
D gene: .; V gene: TRBV5-1; clone size: many; J gene: TRBJ2-5; CDR3 DNA: TGCGCCAGCAGCCCCGGACAGCAAGAGACCCAGTACTTC; CDR3 protein: CASSPGQQETQYF
D gene: TRBD1; V gene: TRBV10-2; clone size: many; J gene: TRBJ2-7; CDR3 DNA: TGCGCCATCCGCTCCCGGACAGGCTACGAGCAGTACTTC; CDR3 protein: CAIRSRTGYEQYF
D gene: TRBD1; V gene: TRBV4-1; clone size: many; J gene: TRBJ2-7; CDR3 DNA: TGCGCCAGCAGCCAAGAAAGAAGTACAGGGGACTCCTACGAGCAGTACTTC; CDR3 protein: CASSQERSTGDSYEQYF
D gene: TRBD1; V gene: TRBV20-1; clone size: many; J gene: TRBJ1-4; CDR3 DNA: TGCAGTGCTAGTTTGGGACAGGAGTATGAAAAACTGTTTTTT; CDR3 protein: CSASLGQEYEKLFF
D gene: .; V gene: TRBV5-6; clone size: many; J gene: TRBJ2-1; CDR3 DNA: TGTGCCAGCAGCTTTCCTGGGCTAGGAAGTGAGCAGTTCTTC; CDR3 protein: CASSFPGLGSEQFF
D gene: .; V gene: TRBV5-1; clone size: many; J gene: TRBJ2-3; CDR3 DNA: TGCGCCAGCAGCTTCGACAGGTCCATGGGGACAGATACGCAGTATTTT; CDR3 protein: CASSFDRSMGTDTQYF
D gene: TRBD1; V gene: TRBV19; clone size: many; J gene: TRBJ1-5; CDR3 DNA: TGTGCCAGTAGTAAACCAGGGGGTAGCAATCAGCCCCAGCATTTT; CDR3 protein: CASSKPGGSNQPQHF
D gene: .; V gene: TRBV7-2; clone size: many; J gene: TRBJ2-5; CDR3 DNA: TGTGCTACGGAAGGACTCCTGAAGACCCAGTACTTC; CDR3 protein: CATEGLLKTQYF
D gene: .; V gene: TRBV7-9; clone size: medium-sized; J gene: TRBJ1-2; CDR3 DNA: TGTGCCAGCCTATCCGGGTTTTATGGCTACACCTTC; CDR3 protein: CASLSGFYGYTF
D gene: .; V gene: TRBV18; clone size: many; J gene: TRBJ2-1; CDR3 DNA: TGTGCCAGCTCACCGGCCCTAGTGGGTGAGCAGTTCTTC; CDR3 protein: CASSPALVGEQFF
D gene: .; V gene: TRBV20-1; clone size: many; J gene: TRBJ1-6; CDR3 DNA: TGCAGTGCAAACAGCGCCGTCGATAATTCACCCCTCCACTTT; CDR3 protein: CSANSAVDNSPLHF
D gene: .; V gene: TRBV4-1; clone size: many; J gene: TRBJ1-4; CDR3 DNA: TGCGCCAGCACTCGAAGGGTCCAGGCACGGGGCCTTGCAACTAATGAAAAACTGTTTTTT; CDR3 protein: CASTRRVQARGLATNEKLFF
D gene: TRBD1; V gene: TRBV18; clone size: many; J gene: TRBJ1-4; CDR3 DNA: TGTGCCAGCTCGGGCGAGACAGGGGCAACTAATGAAAAACTGTTTTTT; CDR3 protein: CASSGETGATNEKLFF
D gene: .; V gene: TRBV19; clone size: many; J gene: TRBJ2-7; CDR3 DNA: TGTGCCAGTGCGGACGGATACGAGCAGTACTTC; CDR3 protein: CASADGYEQYF
D gene: .; V gene: TRBV27; clone size: many; J gene: TRBJ1-5; CDR3 DNA: TGTGCCAGCAGTCTACAGGGTGGTCAGCCCCAGCATTTT; CDR3 protein: CASSLQGGQPQHF
D gene: .; V gene: TRBV21-1; clone size: many; J gene: TRBJ2-7; CDR3 DNA: TGTGCCAGCAGCAGACCGGGACTAGCGGGGTCCTACGAGCAGTACTTC; CDR3 protein: CASSRPGLAGSYEQYF
D gene: .; V gene: TRBV3-1; clone size: many; J gene: TRBJ1-1; CDR3 DNA: TGTGCCAGCAGCCCACAACGGACAGTCAACACTGAAGCTTTCTTT; CDR3 protein: CASSPQRTVNTEAFF
D gene: .; V gene: TRBV7-9; clone size: many; J gene: TRBJ1-1; CDR3 DNA: TGTGCCAGCAGCTTAATAACAGGAACTGAAGCTTTCTTT; CDR3 protein: CASSLITGTEAFF
D gene: TRBD1; V gene: TRBV6-2/TRBV6-3; clone size: many; J gene: TRBJ2-2; CDR3 DNA: TGTGCCAGCAGTACCAGGGGGTGGAACACCGGGGAGCTGTTTTTT; CDR3 protein: CASSTRGWNTGELFF
D gene: TRBD1; V gene: TRBV20-1; clone size: many; J gene: TRBJ2-5; CDR3 DNA: TGCAGTGCTAGAGGGAGCCTCGGGCAGGGGGTGGTAGGGCCCTCGGAGACCCAGTACTTC; CDR3 protein: CSARGSLGQGVVGPSETQYF